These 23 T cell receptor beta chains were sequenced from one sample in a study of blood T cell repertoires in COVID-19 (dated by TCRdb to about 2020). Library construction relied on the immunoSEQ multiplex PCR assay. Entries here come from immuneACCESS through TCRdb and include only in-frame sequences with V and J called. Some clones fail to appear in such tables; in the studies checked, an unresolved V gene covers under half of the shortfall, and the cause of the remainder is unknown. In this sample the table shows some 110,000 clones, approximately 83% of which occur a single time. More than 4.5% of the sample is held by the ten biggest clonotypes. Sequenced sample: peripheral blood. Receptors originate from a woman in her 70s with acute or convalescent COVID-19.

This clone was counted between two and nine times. CDR3 sequence reads: CASSAMTGGNTIYF. The CDR3, as DNA: TGTGCCAGCAGCGCTATGACAGGAGGAAACACCATATATTTT. The chain links TRBV9 to TRBJ1-3; a possible D gene is TRBD1 (6 bases). Trimming removed 3 bases from V and 4 bases from J, with 11 bases in between. The CDR3 runs to 14 residues. Germline V gene lookup returns CDR1 SGDLS and CDR2 YYNGEE.

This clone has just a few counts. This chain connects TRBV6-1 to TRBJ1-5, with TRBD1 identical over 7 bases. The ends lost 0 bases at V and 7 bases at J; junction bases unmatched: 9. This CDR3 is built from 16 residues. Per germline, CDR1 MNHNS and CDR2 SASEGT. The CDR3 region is CASSEAIRGSRQPQHF. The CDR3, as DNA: TGTGCCAGCAGTGAAGCGATCAGGGGGTCGAGGCAGCCCCAGCATTTT.

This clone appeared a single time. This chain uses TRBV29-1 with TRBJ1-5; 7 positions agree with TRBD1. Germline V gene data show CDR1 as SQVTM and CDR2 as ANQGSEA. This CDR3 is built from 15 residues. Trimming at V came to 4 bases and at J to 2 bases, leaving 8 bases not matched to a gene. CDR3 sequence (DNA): TGCAGCGTTGGTCAAGGTACAGGGGGCAATCAGCCCCAGCATTTT. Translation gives CSVGQGTGGNQPQHF.

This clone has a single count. DNA for the CDR3: TGTGCCAGCAGCTTATTACACGGTCGGGATGGCTACACCTTC. Encoded protein: CASSLLHGRDGYTF. The chain is built from TRBV11-3 and TRBJ1-2; no firm D call. The V gene lost 2 bases and the J gene lost 6 bases, with 13 bases spanning the gap. The CDR3 consists of 14 residues. From germline, CDR1 is SGHNT and CDR2 YENEEA. Full variable domain (rest looked up from reference TRBV11-3 and TRBJ1-2): EAGVVQSPRYKIIEKKQPVAFWCNPISGHNTLYWYLQNLGQGPELLIRYENEEAVDDSQLPKDRFSAERLKGVDSTLKIQPAELGDSAVYLCASSLLHGRDGYTFGSGTRLTVV.

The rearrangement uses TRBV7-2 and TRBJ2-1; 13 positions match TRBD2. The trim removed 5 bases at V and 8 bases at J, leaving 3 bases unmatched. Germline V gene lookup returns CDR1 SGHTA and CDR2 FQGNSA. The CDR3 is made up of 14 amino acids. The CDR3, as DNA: TGTGCCAGCAGCCCAGGACTAGCGGGGGATGAGCAGTTCTTC. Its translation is CASSPGLAGDEQFF.

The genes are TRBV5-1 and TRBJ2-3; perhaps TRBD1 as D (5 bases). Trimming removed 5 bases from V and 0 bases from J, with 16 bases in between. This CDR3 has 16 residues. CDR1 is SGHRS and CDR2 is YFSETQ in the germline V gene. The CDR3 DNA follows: TGCGCCAGCAGACTCCAGGGTGGATATAGCACAGATACGCAGTATTTT. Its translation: CASRLQGGYSTDTQYF.

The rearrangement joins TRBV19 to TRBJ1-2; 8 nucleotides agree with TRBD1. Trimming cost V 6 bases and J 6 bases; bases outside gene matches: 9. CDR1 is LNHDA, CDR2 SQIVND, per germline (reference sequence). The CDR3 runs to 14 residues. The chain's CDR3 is CASSLDRDDNGYTF. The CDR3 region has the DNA TGTGCCAGTAGCCTGGACAGGGATGACAATGGCTACACCTTC.

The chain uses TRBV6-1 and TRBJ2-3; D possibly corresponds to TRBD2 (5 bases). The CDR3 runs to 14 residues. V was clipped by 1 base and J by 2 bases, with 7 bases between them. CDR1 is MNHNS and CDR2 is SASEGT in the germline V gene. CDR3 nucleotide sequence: TGTGCCAGCAGTGAAGGTAGCGACACAGATACGCAGTATTTT. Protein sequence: CASSEGSDTDTQYF.

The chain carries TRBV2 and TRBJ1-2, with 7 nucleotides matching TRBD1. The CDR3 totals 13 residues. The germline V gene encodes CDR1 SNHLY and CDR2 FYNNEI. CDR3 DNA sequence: TGTGTCAGATCAACGCGGGACAGTGATGGCTACACCTTC. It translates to CVRSTRDSDGYTF.

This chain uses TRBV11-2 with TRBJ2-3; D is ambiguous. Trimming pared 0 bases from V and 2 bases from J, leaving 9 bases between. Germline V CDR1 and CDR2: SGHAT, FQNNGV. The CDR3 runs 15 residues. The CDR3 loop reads CASSLEKLNTDTQYF. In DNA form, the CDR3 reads TGTGCCAGCAGCTTAGAAAAACTGAACACAGATACGCAGTATTTT.

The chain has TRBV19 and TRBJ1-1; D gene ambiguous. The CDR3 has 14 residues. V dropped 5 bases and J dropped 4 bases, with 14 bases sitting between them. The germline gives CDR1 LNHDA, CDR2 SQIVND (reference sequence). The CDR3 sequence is CASSLMGGGTEAFF. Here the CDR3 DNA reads TGTGCCAGTAGTTTGATGGGTGGAGGCACTGAAGCTTTCTTT.

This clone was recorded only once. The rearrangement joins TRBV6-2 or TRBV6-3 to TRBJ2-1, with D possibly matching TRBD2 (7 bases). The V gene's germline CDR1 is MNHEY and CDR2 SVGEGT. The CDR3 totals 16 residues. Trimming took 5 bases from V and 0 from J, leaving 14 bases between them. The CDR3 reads CASSLRGASSYNEQFF. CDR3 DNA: TGTGCCAGCAGTCTCCGGGGGGCGAGCTCCTACAATGAGCAGTTCTTC.

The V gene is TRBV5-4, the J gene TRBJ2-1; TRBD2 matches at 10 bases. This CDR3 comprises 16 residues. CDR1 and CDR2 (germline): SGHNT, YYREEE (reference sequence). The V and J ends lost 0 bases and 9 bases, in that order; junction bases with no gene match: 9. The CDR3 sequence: CASSLGGSGGFFEQFF. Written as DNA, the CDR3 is TGTGCCAGCAGCTTGGGTGGTAGCGGGGGGTTTTTTGAGCAGTTCTTC.

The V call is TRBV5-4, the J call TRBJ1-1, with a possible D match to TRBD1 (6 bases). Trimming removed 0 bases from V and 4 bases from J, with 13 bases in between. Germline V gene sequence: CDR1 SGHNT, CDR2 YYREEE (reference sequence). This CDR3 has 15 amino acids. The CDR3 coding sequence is TGTGCCAGCAGCTTGGGACAGGATTCCGGCACTGAAGCTTTCTTT. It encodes CASSLGQDSGTEAFF.

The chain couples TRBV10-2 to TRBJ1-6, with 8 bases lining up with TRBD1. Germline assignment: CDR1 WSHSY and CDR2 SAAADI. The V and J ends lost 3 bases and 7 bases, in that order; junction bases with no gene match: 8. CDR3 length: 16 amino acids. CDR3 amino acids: CASSELQGVGNSPLHF. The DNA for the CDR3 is TGCGCCAGCAGTGAATTACAGGGGGTCGGAAATTCACCCCTCCACTTT.

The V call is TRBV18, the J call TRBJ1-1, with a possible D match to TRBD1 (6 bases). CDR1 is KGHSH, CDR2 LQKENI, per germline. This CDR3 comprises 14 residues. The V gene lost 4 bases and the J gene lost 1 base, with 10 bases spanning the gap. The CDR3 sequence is CASSQDSWNTEAFF. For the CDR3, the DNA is TGTGCCAGCTCACAGGACAGTTGGAACACTGAAGCTTTCTTT.

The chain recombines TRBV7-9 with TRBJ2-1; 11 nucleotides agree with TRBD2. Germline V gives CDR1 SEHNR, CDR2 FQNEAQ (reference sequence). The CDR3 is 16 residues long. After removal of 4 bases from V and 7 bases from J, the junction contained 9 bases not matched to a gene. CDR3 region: CASSSTSSGGLNEQFF. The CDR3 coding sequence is TGTGCCAGCAGCTCGACCTCTAGCGGGGGGCTGAATGAGCAGTTCTTC.

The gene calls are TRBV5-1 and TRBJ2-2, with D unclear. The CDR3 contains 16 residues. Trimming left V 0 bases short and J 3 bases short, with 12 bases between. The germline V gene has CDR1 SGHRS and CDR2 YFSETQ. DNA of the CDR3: TGCGCCAGCAGCTTGGATCTAGTTGTGCACACCGGGGAGCTGTTTTTT. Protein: CASSLDLVVHTGELFF.

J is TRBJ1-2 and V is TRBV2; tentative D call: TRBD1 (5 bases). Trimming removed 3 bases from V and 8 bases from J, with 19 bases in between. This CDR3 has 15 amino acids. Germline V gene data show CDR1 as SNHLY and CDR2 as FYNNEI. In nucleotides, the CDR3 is TGTGCCAGCAGTGAGGGGCAGGGTATCTTCGAGGGCTACACCTTC. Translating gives CASSEGQGIFEGYTF.

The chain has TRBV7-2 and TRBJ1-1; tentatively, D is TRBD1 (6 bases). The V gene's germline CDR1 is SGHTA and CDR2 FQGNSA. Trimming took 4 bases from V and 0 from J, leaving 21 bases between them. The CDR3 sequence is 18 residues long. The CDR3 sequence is CASSSGAVTGPMNTEAFF. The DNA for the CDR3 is TGTGCCAGCAGCTCCGGGGCGGTTACAGGGCCCATGAACACTGAAGCTTTCTTT.

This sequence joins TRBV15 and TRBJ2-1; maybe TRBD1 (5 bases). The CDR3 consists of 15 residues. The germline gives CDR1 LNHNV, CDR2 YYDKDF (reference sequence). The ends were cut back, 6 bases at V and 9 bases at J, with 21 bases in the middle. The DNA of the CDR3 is TGTGCCACCAGAACCACCGGCAGGGTGGGGTCTGAGCAGTTCTTC. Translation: CATRTTGRVGSEQFF. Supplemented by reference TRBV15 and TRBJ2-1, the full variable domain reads DAMVIQNPRYQVTQFGKPVTLSCSQTLNHNVMYWYQQKSSQAPKLLFHYYDKDFNNEADTPDNFQSRRPNTSFCFLDIRSPGLGDTAMYLCATRTTGRVGSEQFFGPGTRLTVL.

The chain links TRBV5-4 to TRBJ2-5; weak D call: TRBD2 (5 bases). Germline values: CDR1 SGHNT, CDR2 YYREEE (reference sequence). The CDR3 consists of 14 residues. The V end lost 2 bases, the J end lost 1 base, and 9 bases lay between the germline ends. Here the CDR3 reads CASSFSRGQETQYF. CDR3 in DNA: TGTGCCAGCAGCTTTAGCCGGGGCCAAGAGACCCAGTACTTC.

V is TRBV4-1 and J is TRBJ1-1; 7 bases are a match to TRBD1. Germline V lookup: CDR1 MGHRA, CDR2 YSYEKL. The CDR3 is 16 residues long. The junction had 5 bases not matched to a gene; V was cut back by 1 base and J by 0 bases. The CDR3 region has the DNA TGCGCCAGCAGCCAAGCCCCCGGGACAGTGAACACTGAAGCTTTCTTT. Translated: CASSQAPGTVNTEAFF.